The 14 T cell receptor beta chains below all came from one sample that was sequenced in a study of blood T cell repertoires in COVID-19. Method: immunoSEQ multiplex PCR; TCRdb's copy keeps in-frame clones and lacks some. The data contain fewer than 80,000 clones, around 74% of them seen just once; the ten biggest clones take up approximately 5%. The sample comprised peripheral blood. The receptors were gathered from an elderly woman with active or convalescent COVID-19.

The V call is TRBV13, the J call TRBJ2-1; TRBD2 agrees at 7 bases. V gave up 2 bases and J gave up 2 bases; unmatched junction bases: 3. Germline CDR1 PRHDT, CDR2 FYEKMQ (reference sequence). The CDR3 has 15 amino acids. CDR3 DNA: TGTGCCAGCAGCTTAATGGGACTAACCTACAATGAGCAGTTCTTC. It specifies CASSLMGLTYNEQFF.

V usage is TRBV18 and J usage is TRBJ2-5; the match to TRBD2 covers 8 bases. The V segment lost 6 bases and the J segment 5 bases; nucleotides outside the gene matches: 5. Per germline, CDR1 KGHSH and CDR2 LQKENI. This CDR3 has 13 amino acids. CDR3 amino acids: CASSPGLGETQYF. DNA for the CDR3: TGTGCCAGCTCCCCGGGACTAGGGGAGACCCAGTACTTC.

The table lists this clone with a count of one. V gene TRBV27 combines with J gene TRBJ1-2, with 7 bases fitting TRBD1. Germline-derived CDR1 and CDR2 are MNHEY and SMNVEV (reference sequence). The CDR3 sequence is 15 residues long. The V and J ends lost 6 bases and 8 bases, in that order; junction bases with no gene match: 15. The CDR3 nucleotides are TGTGCCAGCAGCTCTACAGGGGCCCGGGGTAGGGGCTACACCTTC. Protein product: CASSSTGARGRGYTF.

This clone was recorded only once. The genes are TRBV7-2 and TRBJ2-1, with 8 positions matching TRBD2. The CDR3 has 19 residues. V gave up 2 bases and J gave up 0 bases; unmatched junction bases: 12. Germline values: CDR1 SGHTA, CDR2 FQGNSA. This CDR3 is CASSLFGRSGRDSYNEQFF. The CDR3 coding sequence is TGTGCCAGCAGCTTATTTGGTAGGAGCGGGAGAGACTCCTACAATGAGCAGTTCTTC.

This clone was seen just once. The rearrangement uses TRBV21-1 and TRBJ2-7; TRBD1 is taken as the D call from the table, unchecked against the DNA. TRBV21-1 has pseudogene status. This CDR3 has 14 amino acids. The CDR3 DNA sequence: TGTGCCAGCAACGTCGGCAGGGCTACCTACGAGCAGTACTTC. This translates into CASNVGRATYEQYF.

J is TRBJ1-5 and V is TRBV6-2 or TRBV6-3; 11 bases are a match to TRBD1. The CDR3 consists of 15 residues. V shed 4 bases and J 6 bases; nucleotides not matched to a gene: 5. Per germline, CDR1 MNHEY and CDR2 SVGEGT. The CDR3 nucleotides read TGTGCCAGCAGTTGGACAGGGGGCTTTGGTCAGCCCCAGCATTTT. Translation: CASSWTGGFGQPQHF.

The J gene is TRBJ1-5, the V gene TRBV11-2; the D is unclear. V was shortened by 5 bases and J by 5 bases, with 16 bases between the two germline ends. CDR1 SGHAT and CDR2 FQNNGV come from the germline V gene. The CDR3 runs 15 residues. The CDR3 coding sequence is TGTGCCAGCAGCCTCGACCAACAGCCGTATCAGCCCCAGCATTTT. Amino acids: CASSLDQQPYQPQHF.

The genes are TRBV7-9 and TRBJ2-7; D possibly corresponds to TRBD1 (6 bases). The CDR3 totals 13 residues. V shed 3 bases and J shed 2 bases, with 8 bases lying between them. CDR1 is SEHNR, CDR2 FQNEAQ, per germline (reference sequence). CDR3 amino acids: CASSFQGTYEQYF. In DNA form, the CDR3 reads TGTGCCAGCAGCTTTCAGGGGACCTACGAGCAGTACTTC.

The V and J genes are TRBV5-4 and TRBJ2-3; 8 bases are shared with TRBD1. Trimming took 4 bases from V and 1 from J; bases not matched to a gene: 2. Germline CDR1 SGHNT, CDR2 YYREEE (reference sequence). There are 14 residues in the CDR3. DNA of the CDR3: TGTGCCAGCAGCCAGGGACAGGGCACAGATACGCAGTATTTT. Amino acids: CASSQGQGTDTQYF.

The rearrangement uses TRBV13 and TRBJ2-6, with 7 bases lining up with TRBD1. The CDR3 extends over 17 amino acids. Germline loops: CDR1 PRHDT, CDR2 FYEKMQ (reference sequence). The V gene end was trimmed by 2 bases and the J gene end by 2 bases; junction bases not matched to a gene: 6. The CDR3 bases are TGTGCCAGCAGCTTATGGCGACAGGGAACTGGGGCCAACGTCCTGACTTTC. Translating gives CASSLWRQGTGANVLTF. Combining the CDR3 with reference TRBV13 and TRBJ2-6 gives the whole variable domain AAGVIQSPRHLIKEKRETATLKCYPIPRHDTVYWYQQGPGQDPQFLISFYEKMQSDKGSIPDRFSAQQFSDYHSELNMSSLELGDSALYFCASSLWRQGTGANVLTFGAGSRLTVL.

The CDR3: CASSLQGSWANVLTF. For the CDR3, the DNA is TGTGCCAGCAGTTTACAGGGTTCCTGGGCCAACGTCCTGACTTTC. The gene calls are TRBV27 and TRBJ2-6, with D possibly being TRBD1 (5 bases). Germline loops: CDR1 MNHEY, CDR2 SMNVEV (reference sequence). The V end was cut by 2 bases, the J end by 5 bases, with 10 bases between. The CDR3 totals 15 residues.

The chain employs TRBV14 and TRBJ2-3; possibly TRBD2 for D (5 bases). Germline-derived CDR1 and CDR2 are SGHDN and FVKESK. This CDR3 has 17 amino acids. V was pared by 2 bases and J by 2 bases, with 17 bases between. The CDR3 is CASSQPPSPYTTDTQYF. The CDR3 DNA is TGTGCCAGCAGCCAACCCCCTAGCCCCTACACCACAGATACGCAGTATTTT. The whole variable domain, remainder taken from reference TRBV14 and TRBJ2-3, is EAGVTQFPSHSVIEKGQTVTLRCDPISGHDNLYWYRRVMGKEIKFLLHFVKESKQDESGMPNNRFLAERTGGTYSTLKVQPAELEDSGVYFCASSQPPSPYTTDTQYFGPGTRLTVL.

This chain links TRBV11-2 with TRBJ1-3; 8 bases are shared with TRBD1. The V gene end was trimmed by 4 bases and the J gene end by 1 base; junction bases not matched to a gene: 6. In germline, CDR1 is SGHAT, CDR2 FQNNGV. This CDR3 is built from 16 residues. CDR3 DNA: TGTGCCAGCAGCTCCTGGGACAGGAGTTCTGGAAACACCATATATTTT. Translating gives CASSSWDRSSGNTIYF.

The chain uses TRBV7-9 and TRBJ1-1; 8 bases align to TRBD1. CDR3 size: 15 residues. V trimming: 4 bases; J trimming: 6 bases; junction bases outside the gene matches: 10. Germline V gene lookup returns CDR1 SEHNR and CDR2 FQNEAQ (reference sequence). The CDR3 sequence is CASSYGQGLGAEAFF. The CDR3 nucleotides read TGTGCCAGCAGCTATGGACAGGGTCTGGGAGCTGAAGCTTTCTTT.